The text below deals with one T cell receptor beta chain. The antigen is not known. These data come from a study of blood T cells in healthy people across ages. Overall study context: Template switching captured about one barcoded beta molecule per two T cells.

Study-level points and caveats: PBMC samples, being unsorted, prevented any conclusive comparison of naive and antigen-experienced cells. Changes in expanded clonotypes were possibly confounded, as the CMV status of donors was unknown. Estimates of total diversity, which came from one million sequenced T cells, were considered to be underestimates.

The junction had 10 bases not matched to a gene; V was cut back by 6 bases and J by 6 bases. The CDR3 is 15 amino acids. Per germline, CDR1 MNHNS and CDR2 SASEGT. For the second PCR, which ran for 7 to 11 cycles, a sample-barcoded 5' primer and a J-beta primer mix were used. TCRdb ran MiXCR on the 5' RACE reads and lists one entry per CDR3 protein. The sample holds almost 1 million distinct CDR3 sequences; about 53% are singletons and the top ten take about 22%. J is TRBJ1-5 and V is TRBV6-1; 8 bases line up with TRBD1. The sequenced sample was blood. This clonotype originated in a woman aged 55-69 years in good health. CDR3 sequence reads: CASSPRGQEGQPQHF. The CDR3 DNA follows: TGTGCCAGCAGCCCCAGGGGACAGGAAGGTCAGCCCCAGCATTTT.